This passage covers 31 T cell receptor beta chains from one sample sequenced in a study of shared clonotypes between healthy human individuals. TCRdb's table, derived via immunoSEQ multiplex PCR, lists solely in-frame clones and lacks some. The sample contains about 580,000 clones, 98% of which appear only once. Naive CD8 cells lacked CD45RO, underwent positive selection for CCR7 and left out terminally differentiated effector memory CD45RA+ cells. Sequencing used naive CD8+ T cells sorted from blood. The receptors derive from a man aged 25-45 years in good health.

CDR3 region: CASSGSRTDTQYF. The CDR3 DNA reads as TGTGCCAGCAGTGGCAGCCGCACAGATACGCAGTATTTT. The chain employs TRBV2 and TRBJ2-3, with D unresolved. CDR3 length: 13 residues. The germline CDR1 and CDR2 sequences are SNHLY and FYNNEI. Deletions cut 4 bases from V and 1 base from J, with 6 bases between.

This chain uses TRBV7-9 with TRBJ2-7, with D possibly matching TRBD2 (5 bases). This CDR3 spans 14 amino acids. V was pared by 0 bases and J by 6 bases, with 12 bases between. Germline V gene data show CDR1 as SEHNR and CDR2 as FQNEAQ (reference sequence). CDR3 sequence: CASSLAGVGSEQYF. The DNA for the CDR3 is TGTGCCAGCAGCTTAGCGGGAGTTGGGTCCGAGCAGTACTTC.

V usage is TRBV7-9 and J usage is TRBJ2-7, with 12 bases that match TRBD2. This CDR3 is 15 amino acids long. Germline V gives CDR1 SEHNR, CDR2 FQNEAQ (reference sequence). V dropped 5 bases and J dropped 1; count of bases not matched to a gene: 3. CDR3 DNA sequence: TGTGCCAGCAGCCCCCTAGCGGGAGGGTCCTACGAGCAGTACTTC. Its translation: CASSPLAGGSYEQYF.

The chain couples TRBV11-2 to TRBJ2-5, with D possibly TRBD2 on 5 matching bases. V was cut by 3 bases and J by 5 bases, with 10 bases left in between. Germline assignment: CDR1 SGHAT and CDR2 FQNNGV. The CDR3 totals 13 residues. The CDR3 protein is CASSFRWEETQYF. In nucleotides, the CDR3 is TGTGCCAGCAGCTTCAGATGGGAGGAGACCCAGTACTTC.

This chain connects TRBV5-4 to TRBJ1-2; D gene ambiguous. There are 15 residues in the CDR3. Trimming took 4 bases from V and 0 from J, leaving 13 bases between them. CDR1 and CDR2 from the germline V gene are SGHNT and YYREEE (reference sequence). The CDR3, as DNA: TGTGCCAGCAGCGACCCGGACGGAGCTAACTATGGCTACACCTTC. Amino acids: CASSDPDGANYGYTF.

The chain links TRBV9 to TRBJ2-1; no reliable D call. Germline V gene sequence: CDR1 SGDLS, CDR2 YYNGEE. The CDR3 is 17 residues long. The germline V and J ends were trimmed by 5 bases and 3 bases, with 21 bases remaining between them. The CDR3: CASSGPLRAKDYNEQFF. The CDR3 DNA is TGTGCCAGCAGTGGGCCCCTCCGGGCCAAAGACTACAATGAGCAGTTCTTC.

V is TRBV30 and J is TRBJ1-1, with D possibly matching TRBD1 (6 bases). Per germline, CDR1 GTSNPN and CDR2 SVGIG (reference sequence). The CDR3 sequence is 14 residues long. V lost 4 bases and J 2 bases, leaving 14 bases between the germline ends. The CDR3, as DNA: TGTGCCTGGATTGAGGGACACGATAACACTGAAGCTTTCTTT. Encoded protein: CAWIEGHDNTEAFF.

The chain employs TRBV9 and TRBJ2-1, with 10 positions matching TRBD2. The germline V gene encodes CDR1 SGDLS and CDR2 YYNGEE. V dropped 4 bases and J dropped 7; count of bases not matched to a gene: 8. The CDR3 extends over 15 amino acids. The CDR3 region is CASSLSGRAVNEQFF. For the CDR3, the DNA is TGTGCCAGCAGCCTGAGCGGGAGGGCCGTTAATGAGCAGTTCTTC.

V is TRBV13 and J is TRBJ2-3; TRBD2 matches 12 bases. This CDR3 is built from 15 residues. Unmatched junction bases numbered 9, after V lost 6 bases and J lost 8 bases. Germline V gene lookup returns CDR1 PRHDT and CDR2 FYEKMQ (reference sequence). The CDR3 loop is CASSPPLAGGGTQYF. The CDR3 nucleotides are TGTGCCAGCAGTCCCCCACTAGCGGGAGGAGGTACGCAGTATTTT.

This chain uses TRBV27 with TRBJ2-1; 8 bases are shared with TRBD1. Germline CDR1 reads MNHEY; CDR2 reads SMNVEV (reference sequence). The CDR3 is 14 amino acids. Unmatched junction bases numbered 9, after V lost 7 bases and J lost 7 bases. CDR3 amino acids: CASTTLGQENEQFF. The DNA of the CDR3 is TGTGCCAGCACGACTCTGGGACAGGAGAATGAGCAGTTCTTC.

This clone appeared once. The chain employs TRBV7-9 and TRBJ2-1; a possible D gene is TRBD2 (6 bases). V was shortened by 1 base and J by 8 bases, with 15 bases between the two germline ends. Germline V lookup: CDR1 SEHNR, CDR2 FQNEAQ (reference sequence). This CDR3 contains 15 residues. The DNA for the CDR3 is TGTGCCAGCAGCTTAGTCGGGAGCACCGTAGATGAGCAGTTCTTC. It yields the protein CASSLVGSTVDEQFF.

The gene calls are TRBV9 and TRBJ1-5; D is uncertain. The CDR3 runs to 16 residues. V lost 5 bases and J lost 2, with 17 bases in between. The germline CDR1 and CDR2 sequences are SGDLS and YYNGEE. The CDR3 region is CASRADQAEGNQPQHF. The CDR3 DNA sequence: TGTGCCAGCAGAGCGGATCAGGCTGAGGGCAATCAGCCCCAGCATTTT.

The chain has TRBV5-4 and TRBJ2-5, with D unclear. Germline V gives CDR1 SGHNT, CDR2 YYREEE (reference sequence). V was pared by 1 base and J by 5 bases, with 6 bases between. CDR3 length equals 12 residues. CDR3 sequence: CASSLWGETQYF. Here the CDR3 DNA reads TGTGCCAGCAGCTTGTGGGGTGAGACCCAGTACTTC.

In the case of this clone: The sample has other DNA sequences that encode this CDR3 too. The chain uses TRBV20-1 and TRBJ2-7; D not certain. With 0 bases removed from V and 4 bases from J, the gap between germline ends came to 4 bases. In germline, CDR1 is DFQATT, CDR2 SNEGSKA (reference sequence). The CDR3 has 11 residues. The CDR3 DNA sequence: TGCAGTGCTAGAGATGTATACGAGCAGTACTTC. It is translated as CSARDVYEQYF.

The V gene is TRBV29-1, the J gene TRBJ2-7, with TRBD2 identical over 12 bases. This CDR3 is built from 12 residues. Looked up from germline, CDR1 is SQVTM and CDR2 is ANQGSEA. Trimming at V came to 5 bases and at J to 6 bases, leaving 2 bases not matched to a gene. CDR3 coding DNA: TGCAGCGTTCTGGGACTAGCGGGCGAGCAGTACTTC. Translated: CSVLGLAGEQYF.

The chain carries TRBV6-6 and TRBJ2-3; D might be TRBD1 (6 bases). The germline V and J ends were trimmed by 1 base and 1 base, with 12 bases remaining between them. CDR1 MNHNY and CDR2 SVGAGI come from the germline V gene (reference sequence). The CDR3 length is 16 residues. The CDR3 sequence is CASSYFDRKGTDTQYF. DNA of the CDR3: TGTGCCAGCAGTTACTTCGACAGGAAGGGCACAGATACGCAGTATTTT.

This chain uses TRBV29-1 with TRBJ2-7; D gene unclear. CDR3 size: 13 residues. V dropped 4 bases and J dropped 5 bases, with 15 bases sitting between them. Germline V gene data show CDR1 as SQVTM and CDR2 as ANQGSEA. The CDR3 loop reads CSVAANQGDEQYF. The CDR3, as DNA: TGCAGCGTTGCGGCGAATCAAGGAGACGAGCAGTACTTC.

This sequence joins TRBV10-3 and TRBJ1-1, with D unresolved. The CDR3 sequence is 15 residues long. The germline CDR1 and CDR2 sequences are ENHRY and SYGVKD. The V end was cut by 4 bases, the J end by 4 bases, with 16 bases between. This CDR3 is CAISGRTTWGTEAFF. The CDR3 nucleotides read TGTGCCATCAGTGGGAGGACTACTTGGGGCACTGAAGCTTTCTTT.

The gene calls are TRBV29-1 and TRBJ1-1; D not certain. Germline CDR1 reads SQVTM; CDR2 reads ANQGSEA. V was trimmed by 0 bases and J by 0 bases, leaving 11 bases between them. The CDR3 is 15 amino acids. The CDR3 bases are TGCAGCGTTGAAGATGCGGGCAGCTTGAACACTGAAGCTTTCTTT. This codes for CSVEDAGSLNTEAFF.

The chain carries TRBV7-9 and TRBJ2-7; maybe TRBD2 (5 bases). CDR3 length: 12 amino acids. Germline values: CDR1 SEHNR, CDR2 FQNEAQ (reference sequence). V lost 4 bases, J lost 4 bases, and 8 bases lay in between. CDR3 in DNA: TGTGCCAGCAGCTCTGGACTGTACGAGCAGTACTTC. This encodes CASSSGLYEQYF.

This chain connects TRBV25-1 to TRBJ2-7; a weak D match, TRBD2 (5 bases). Germline lookup yields CDR1 MGHDK and CDR2 SYGVNS. V was pared by 8 bases and J by 1 base, with 12 bases between. The CDR3 has 13 amino acids. The CDR3 nucleotides are TGTGCCAGCTGTGGACTCGGATCCTACGAGCAGTACTTC. Its protein product is CASCGLGSYEQYF.

The CDR3 protein is CASSVIGSLSYEQYF. The CDR3 DNA follows: TGTGCCAGCAGTGTGATCGGGAGTCTTTCCTACGAGCAGTACTTC. This chain uses TRBV2 with TRBJ2-7, with D perhaps matching TRBD2 (6 bases). The CDR3 is made up of 15 amino acids. V lost 4 bases to trimming and J lost 1 base, with 14 bases between them. CDR1 is SNHLY and CDR2 is FYNNEI in the germline V gene.

This chain links TRBV11-2 with TRBJ1-3, with 7 bases matching TRBD1. J gave up 2 bases and V 5 bases, and 6 bases lay outside the gene matches. Germline CDR1 SGHAT, CDR2 FQNNGV. This CDR3 region has 15 residues. The CDR3 bases are TGTGCCAGCAGCACAGACAGGGAACCTGGAAACACCATATATTTT. This gives the protein CASSTDREPGNTIYF.

V usage is TRBV11-2 and J usage is TRBJ2-1; D might be TRBD1 (5 bases). This CDR3 region has 15 residues. Per the germline V gene, CDR1 is SGHAT and CDR2 is FQNNGV. V was pared by 2 bases and J by 4 bases, with 12 bases between. CDR3 amino acids: CASSLSQGWYNEQFF. CDR3 coding DNA: TGTGCCAGCAGCTTATCCCAGGGTTGGTACAATGAGCAGTTCTTC.

This chain joins TRBV5-4 and TRBJ2-7; 10 bases align to TRBD2. The CDR3 loop spans 15 amino acids. J gave up 2 bases and V 0 bases, and 2 bases lay outside the gene matches. CDR1 is SGHNT, CDR2 YYREEE, per germline (reference sequence). In DNA, the CDR3 is TGTGCCAGCAGCTTGGGGACTAGCGGCCCCTACGAGCAGTACTTC. Its translation: CASSLGTSGPYEQYF.

The rearrangement links TRBV28 to TRBJ2-5, with unresolved D. V lost 6 bases and J lost 5, with 16 bases in between. Germline V gene data show CDR1 as MDHEN and CDR2 as SYDVKM. This CDR3 region has 14 residues. The CDR3 nucleotides read TGTGCCAGCAGCCTACAATCCAATTTGGAGACCCAGTACTTC. It encodes CASSLQSNLETQYF.

The chain uses TRBV29-1 and TRBJ2-7, with 9 nucleotides matching TRBD1. The CDR3 extends over 13 amino acids. The germline gives CDR1 SQVTM, CDR2 ANQGSEA. Trimming at V came to 6 bases and at J to 3 bases, leaving 6 bases not matched to a gene. The CDR3 is CSVGQGFNYEQYF. In nucleotides, the CDR3 is TGCAGCGTCGGACAGGGGTTCAACTACGAGCAGTACTTC.

The chain couples TRBV9 to TRBJ2-7, with 13 bases identical to TRBD2. Germline V gene sequence: CDR1 SGDLS, CDR2 YYNGEE. The CDR3 totals 14 residues. V lost 4 bases and J lost 5; bases outside the gene matches: 3. The CDR3 region is CASSKGTSGDEQYF. In DNA form, the CDR3 reads TGTGCCAGCAGCAAAGGGACTAGCGGGGACGAGCAGTACTTC.

The chain employs TRBV18 and TRBJ1-1, with 9 positions matching TRBD1. Germline assignment: CDR1 KGHSH and CDR2 LQKENI. V trimming: 5 bases; J trimming: 4 bases; junction bases outside the gene matches: 17. The CDR3 has 18 residues. The CDR3 sequence: CASSSKSRDREGGTEAFF. The CDR3 DNA follows: TGTGCCAGCTCATCAAAGTCCCGGGACAGGGAGGGTGGCACTGAAGCTTTCTTT.

This sequence joins TRBV13 and TRBJ2-1, with D possibly matching TRBD2 (7 bases). The CDR3 extends over 17 amino acids. CDR1 is PRHDT, CDR2 FYEKMQ, per germline (reference sequence). Trimming took 3 bases from V and 8 from J, leaving 23 bases between them. CDR3 sequence reads: CASSLASRGAAGDEQFF. In DNA form, the CDR3 reads TGTGCCAGCAGCTTGGCCTCCCGGGGGGCGGCCGGAGATGAGCAGTTCTTC.

This chain links TRBV9 with TRBJ2-5, with D tentatively TRBD2 (5 bases). The CDR3 consists of 15 residues. Germline V gives CDR1 SGDLS, CDR2 YYNGEE. V was cut by 3 bases and J by 9 bases, with 21 bases left in between. CDR3 coding DNA: TGTGCCAGCAGCGATCCAAATCAACCCCTGAGGGCCCAGTACTTC. Protein product: CASSDPNQPLRAQYF. Complete variable domain (other parts from reference TRBV9 and TRBJ2-5): DSGVTQTPKHLITATGQRVTLRCSPRSGDLSVYWYQQSLDQGLQFLIQYYNGEERAKGNILERFSAQQFPDLHSELNLSSLELGDSALYFCASSDPNQPLRAQYFGPGTRLLVL.